Listed below are T cell receptor beta chains from one sample, sequenced in a study of blood T cell repertoires in COVID-19. Some clones are missing from TCRdb's copy, which holds only in-frame ones; the method was immunoSEQ multiplex PCR. The sample contains under 250,000 clones, 83% of which appear only once. Sequenced material: peripheral blood. These receptors all come from a woman in her sixties or seventies with active or convalescent COVID-19. CDR3s include the opening cysteine and the closing phenylalanine or tryptophan. A D gene is named only where the DNA matches it firmly. Only part of the rows carry a size: once, few, many, or a class if the clone is expanded.

v_call	j_call	cdr3_length	d_call	clone_size	cdr3_nt	cdr3_aa
TRBV24-1	TRBJ2-3	13	NA	NA	TGTGCCACCGAGGGAGAGGAAACAGATACGCAGTATTTT	CATEGEETDTQYF
TRBV19	TRBJ1-1	12	NA	NA	TGTGCCAGTAGCCCAACCCGGGGTGAAGCTTTCTTT	CASSPTRGEAFF
TRBV19	TRBJ1-5	13	NA	NA	TGTGCCAGTACACAGGGCCGGGATCATCCCCAGCATTTT	CASTQGRDHPQHF
TRBV30	TRBJ2-7	12	NA	NA	TGTGCCTGGAGTGGTGTGAACGGGGAGCAGTACTTC	CAWSGVNGEQYF
TRBV4-2	TRBJ1-4	17	NA	NA	TGTGCCAGCAGCCAGCAGGGAGGTAGATACGGTAATGAAAAACTGTTTTTT	CASSQQGGRYGNEKLFF
TRBV5-1	TRBJ1-2	16	TRBD1	NA	TGCGCCAGCAGCTTGGGGGTAACAGGGGAAAACTATGGCTACACCTTC	CASSLGVTGENYGYTF
TRBV18	TRBJ2-3	15	TRBD2	NA	TGTGCCAGCTCACCGGCTAGCGGGAGAGCAGATACGCAGTATTTT	CASSPASGRADTQYF
TRBV19	TRBJ2-7	16	TRBD2	NA	TGTGCCAGTACCGCCCGGGGGGGGTCCCTTTCCTACGAGCAGTACTTC	CASTARGGSLSYEQYF
TRBV10-1	TRBJ1-1	13	NA	NA	TGCGCCAGCAGTGCAGCGCTGAACACTGAAGCTTTCTTT	CASSAALNTEAFF
TRBV3-1/TRBV3-2	TRBJ2-3	16	TRBD2	NA	TGTGCCAGCAGCCAAGTGCCTAGCGGGGGCACAGATACGCAGTATTTT	CASSQVPSGGTDTQYF
TRBV5-6	TRBJ1-2	14	NA	NA	TGTGCCAGCATCCTCCCGGGATTGGGTTATGGCTACACCTTC	CASILPGLGYGYTF
TRBV2	TRBJ1-2	14	NA	NA	TGTGCCAGCGACCTGGCGGACAGAAACTATGGCTACACCTTC	CASDLADRNYGYTF
TRBV20-1	TRBJ2-1	10	NA	NA	TGCAGTGCTAGGGCAGTTGAGCAGTTCTTC	CSARAVEQFF
TRBV6-1	TRBJ2-2	11	NA	NA	TGTGCCAGCAGTGAACAGGGGGAGCTGTTTTTT	CASSEQGELFF
TRBV6-5	TRBJ2-1	13	NA	few	TGTGCCAGCAGACTTCCGGGGAACAATGAGCAGTTCTTC	CASRLPGNNEQFF
TRBV29-1	TRBJ2-5	12	TRBD2	NA	TGCAGCGTCGGGGGGACTCAAGAGACCCAGTACTTC	CSVGGTQETQYF
TRBV7-9	TRBJ2-1	16	TRBD2	NA	TGTGCCAGCAGCTTATTTGGCGGGGGGGCAAGAAATGAGCAGTTCTTC	CASSLFGGGARNEQFF
TRBV4-2	TRBJ1-5	17	NA	NA	TGTGCCAGCAGCCAAGAGGGGAGGGGGGAAGGTAATCAGCCCCAGCATTTT	CASSQEGRGEGNQPQHF
TRBV2	TRBJ2-1	15	TRBD2	NA	TGTGCCAGCAGCCCTCTCGGGACTAGCTTCGGTGAGCAGTTCTTC	CASSPLGTSFGEQFF
TRBV27	TRBJ1-1	14	TRBD1	NA	TGTGCCAGCAGCCTGACAGGGGGCCGCACTGAAGCTTTCTTT	CASSLTGGRTEAFF
TRBV7-9	TRBJ1-1	15	NA	NA	TGTGCCAGCAGCTGGGGCTTGGGGCAGGTCACTGAAGCTTTCTTT	CASSWGLGQVTEAFF
TRBV12-3/TRBV12-4	TRBJ2-3	13	NA	NA	TGTGCCAGCAGTAGACTAGTCACAGATACGCAGTATTTT	CASSRLVTDTQYF
TRBV19	TRBJ2-3	12	NA	NA	TGTGCCAGCGAGGGGGGGCAAGATACGCAGTATTTT	CASEGGQDTQYF
TRBV2	TRBJ1-2	14	TRBD1	NA	TGTGCCAGCATTGACAGGGTTCACAACTATGGCTACACCTTC	CASIDRVHNYGYTF
TRBV5-1	TRBJ1-1	15	TRBD1	NA	TGCGCCAGCAGCGCCTGGACAGGGCCGAACACTGAAGCTTTCTTT	CASSAWTGPNTEAFF
TRBV5-1	TRBJ2-5	16	TRBD2	NA	TGCGCCAGCACCTCTGGTTGGGGAGGGGACCAAGAGACCCAGTACTTC	CASTSGWGGDQETQYF
TRBV27	TRBJ2-1	14	TRBD2	few	TGTGCCAGCAGCCGCCCGGGACTAGCGATTGAGCAGTTCTTC	CASSRPGLAIEQFF
TRBV5-5	TRBJ2-3	13	NA	NA	TGTGCCAGCAGGACGGCGGGGACAGATACGCAGTATTTT	CASRTAGTDTQYF
TRBV5-1	TRBJ1-4	14	TRBD1	NA	TGCGCCAGCAGCTTGGGACAGGGTAATGAAAAACTGTTTTTT	CASSLGQGNEKLFF
TRBV7-2	TRBJ2-1	15	NA	NA	TGTGCCAGCAGGTTATCTTCGACAGACTACAATGAGCAGTTCTTC	CASRLSSTDYNEQFF
TRBV29-1	TRBJ2-3	14	NA	NA	TGCAGCGTTGAAGCCCCTCGCGGCACAGATACGCAGTATTTT	CSVEAPRGTDTQYF
TRBV15	TRBJ2-4	14	NA	NA	TGTGCCACCAGCAGTCAGCGAGGTTGGCCCCGAGGGTACTTC	CATSSQRGWPRGYF
TRBV5-1	TRBJ2-1	14	NA	NA	TGCGCCAGCAGCTTACTCGGTACCGACAATGAGCAGTTCTTC	CASSLLGTDNEQFF
TRBV30	TRBJ2-5	11	TRBD1	NA	TGTGCCTGGGGACAGGGAGAGACCCAGTACTTC	CAWGQGETQYF
TRBV28	TRBJ2-2	17	TRBD2	once	TGTGCCAGCAGTTTTTTCCTAGCGGGAGGAAATACCGGGGAGCTGTTTTTT	CASSFFLAGGNTGELFF
TRBV5-1	TRBJ2-3	16	TRBD2	NA	TGCGCCAGCAGCTTGGCAGTAGCGGGGGCCACAGATACGCAGTATTTT	CASSLAVAGATDTQYF
TRBV24-1	TRBJ2-3	16	TRBD2	few	TGTGCCACCAGTGATACGGCGGGAGCGAGCACAGATACGCAGTATTTT	CATSDTAGASTDTQYF
TRBV7-9	TRBJ2-7	15	TRBD2	NA	TGTGCCAGCAGCATGGGACTAGCGGGAGTGGACGAGCAGTACTTC	CASSMGLAGVDEQYF
TRBV19	TRBJ2-5	21	NA	NA	TGTGCCAGTAGTACGCCCCCCACAGGGGTGTCACCTCGGGGGTACCAAGAGACCCAGTACTTC	CASSTPPTGVSPRGYQETQYF
TRBV7-8	TRBJ2-3	18	TRBD2	NA	TGTGCCAGCACCTCCGCGCTTTTGGCGGGAGGCCCCACAGATACGCAGTATTTT	CASTSALLAGGPTDTQYF
TRBV5-1	TRBJ2-7	14	NA	few	TGCGCCAGCAGCTTGGAACAGGGAGCCTACGAGCAGTACTTC	CASSLEQGAYEQYF
TRBV2	TRBJ2-4	15	TRBD1	NA	TGTGCCAGCAGTTGGACAGGGTCGGCCAAAAACATTCAGTACTTC	CASSWTGSAKNIQYF
TRBV5-1	TRBJ2-5	15	TRBD1	once	TGCGCCAGCAGCTTGCTCGGGACAGCACAAGAGACCCAGTACTTC	CASSLLGTAQETQYF
TRBV6-5	TRBJ1-2	15	NA	once	TGTGCCAGCAGTCGGGAGGCGGGATTCGGCTATGGCTACACCTTC	CASSREAGFGYGYTF
TRBV28	TRBJ1-5	11	NA	NA	TGTGCCAGCAGTGGGAGGCAGCCCCAGCATTTT	CASSGRQPQHF
TRBV6-2/TRBV6-3	TRBJ2-3	15	NA	NA	TGTGCCAGCAGTTACCAGTGGGCATTGACAGATACGCAGTATTTT	CASSYQWALTDTQYF
TRBV18	TRBJ2-1	15	TRBD1	NA	TGTGCCAGCTCACGGGGGACAGGGGACTACAATGAGCAGTTCTTC	CASSRGTGDYNEQFF
TRBV15	TRBJ2-5	17	TRBD2	NA	TGTGCCACCAGCGAGGGGGGTAGCGGGGGGACCCAAGAGACCCAGTACTTC	CATSEGGSGGTQETQYF
TRBV3-1/TRBV3-2	TRBJ1-5	12	NA	few	TGTGCCAGCAGCCACGGACAGAGCAATCAGCATTTT	CASSHGQSNQHF
TRBV18	TRBJ2-4	14	TRBD1	NA	TGTGCCAGCGCTACAGGGGTAGACGGAAACATTCAGTACTTC	CASATGVDGNIQYF
TRBV4-2	TRBJ1-6	20	NA	NA	TGTGCCAGCAGCCAAGATAGGGCAATGAGGGGAGGAACCTATAATTCACCCCTCCACTTT	CASSQDRAMRGGTYNSPLHF